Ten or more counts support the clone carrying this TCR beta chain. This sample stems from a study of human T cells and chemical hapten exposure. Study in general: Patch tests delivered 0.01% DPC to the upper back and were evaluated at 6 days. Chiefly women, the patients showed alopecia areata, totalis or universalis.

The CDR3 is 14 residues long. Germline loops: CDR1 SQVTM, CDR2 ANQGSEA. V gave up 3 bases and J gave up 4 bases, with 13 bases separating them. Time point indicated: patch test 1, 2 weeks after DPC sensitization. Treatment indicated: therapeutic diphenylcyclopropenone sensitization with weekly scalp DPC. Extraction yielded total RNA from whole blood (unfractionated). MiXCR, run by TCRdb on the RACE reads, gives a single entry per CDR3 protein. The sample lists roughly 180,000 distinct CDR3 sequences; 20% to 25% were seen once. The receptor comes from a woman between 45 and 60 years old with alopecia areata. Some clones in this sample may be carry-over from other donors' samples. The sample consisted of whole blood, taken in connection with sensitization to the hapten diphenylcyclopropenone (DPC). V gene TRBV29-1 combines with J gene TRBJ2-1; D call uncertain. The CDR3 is CSVEGMAAYNEQFF. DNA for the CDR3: TGCAGCGTTGAGGGTATGGCAGCTTACAATGAGCAGTTCTTC.